The 23 T cell receptor beta chains reported below all come from one sample, sequenced in a study of blood T cell repertoires in COVID-19. Method: immunoSEQ multiplex PCR; TCRdb's copy keeps in-frame clones and lacks some. The table includes about 160,000 clones, around 93% detected once. Sequenced input: peripheral blood. The origin of the receptors is a woman aged 50 to 65 with acute or convalescent COVID-19.

The chain uses TRBV3-1 (or the pseudogene TRBV3-2) and TRBJ2-1, with D maybe TRBD1 (6 bases). The CDR3 is 16 residues long. CDR1 is LGHDT and CDR2 is YNNKEL in the germline V gene (reference sequence). Trimming shortened V by 3 bases and J by 2 bases, and 14 bases separated the two germline ends. CDR3 loop: CASSHSTGFPYNEQFF. CDR3 coding DNA: TGTGCCAGCAGCCACTCAACAGGGTTCCCCTACAATGAGCAGTTCTTC.

This chain joins TRBV27 and TRBJ1-1; D perhaps matches TRBD1 (5 bases). Germline loops: CDR1 MNHEY, CDR2 SMNVEV (reference sequence). V dropped 8 bases and J dropped 8 bases, with 18 bases sitting between them. There are 13 residues in the CDR3. For the CDR3, the DNA is TGTGCCAGCCCTGGGAGGGGCCGGTTCGAAGCTTTCTTT. Translating it yields CASPGRGRFEAFF.

The chain links TRBV28 to TRBJ1-4; 7 positions match TRBD1. Germline V gene data show CDR1 as MDHEN and CDR2 as SYDVKM. The CDR3 has 15 residues. V trimming: 3 bases; J trimming: 6 bases; junction bases outside the gene matches: 7. CDR3 sequence: CASSFQGVGDEKLFF. DNA for the CDR3: TGTGCCAGCAGTTTTCAGGGGGTAGGGGATGAAAAACTGTTTTTT.

The chain employs TRBV2 and TRBJ1-2; D is perhaps TRBD1 (6 bases). From germline, CDR1 is SNHLY and CDR2 FYNNEI. V was trimmed by 3 bases and J by 6 bases, leaving 20 bases between them. This CDR3 is built from 16 residues. The chain's CDR3 is CASSEEGGVTGNGYTF. CDR3 sequence (DNA): TGTGCCAGCAGTGAGGAGGGAGGGGTCACAGGGAATGGCTACACCTTC.

This clone was detected only once. This rearrangement joins TRBV6-6 to TRBJ2-2; 8 bases align to TRBD1. The CDR3 consists of 17 residues. V was pared by 5 bases and J by 9 bases, with 17 bases of the junction left unmatched. Germline CDR1 is MNHNY and CDR2 is SVGAGI (reference sequence). The CDR3 protein is CASSPGQAAPWIWELFF. In DNA form, the CDR3 reads TGTGCCAGCAGTCCGGGACAGGCGGCCCCTTGGATCTGGGAGCTGTTTTTT.

The chain uses TRBV11-2 and TRBJ1-2, with D possibly matching TRBD1 (6 bases). The CDR3 sequence is 13 residues long. The germline V gene has CDR1 SGHAT and CDR2 FQNNGV. The V end was cut by 2 bases, the J end by 2 bases, with 6 bases between. The DNA for the CDR3 is TGTGCCAGCAGCTTAAGGGGGAACTATGGCTACACCTTC. Its translation: CASSLRGNYGYTF.

The V gene is TRBV24-1, the J gene TRBJ2-7, with TRBD1 identical over 7 bases. Germline CDR1 reads KGHDR; CDR2 reads SFDVKD. CDR3 length: 14 residues. The V gene end was trimmed by 4 bases and the J gene end by 2 bases; junction bases not matched to a gene: 4. Written as DNA, the CDR3 is TGTGCCACCAGTGACCTGGGACAGCCCTACGAGCAGTACTTC. It specifies CATSDLGQPYEQYF.

The V call is TRBV28, the J call TRBJ1-1; no reliable D call. The germline V gene has CDR1 MDHEN and CDR2 SYDVKM. Trimming shortened V by 3 bases and J by 10 bases, and 12 bases separated the two germline ends. There are 12 residues in the CDR3. CDR3 DNA: TGTGCCAGCAGTTTGCCCCGGACTAGAGCTTTCTTT. Its translation: CASSLPRTRAFF. Full variable domain (rest looked up from reference TRBV28 and TRBJ1-1): DVKVTQSSRYLVKRTGEKVFLECVQDMDHENMFWYRQDPGLGLRLIYFSYDVKMKEKGDIPEGYSVSREKKERFSLILESASTNQTSMYLCASSLPRTRAFFGQGTRLTVV.

The chain joins TRBV27 to TRBJ2-7; 9 bases match TRBD1. Germline V lookup: CDR1 MNHEY, CDR2 SMNVEV (reference sequence). Trimming cost V 2 bases and J 4 bases; bases outside gene matches: 6. CDR3 length equals 15 residues. The CDR3 spells CASSLGTGLYYEQYF. CDR3 DNA sequence: TGTGCCAGCAGTTTAGGGACAGGGTTATATTACGAGCAGTACTTC.

This clone was counted a few times. The chain links TRBV19 to TRBJ1-2, with 9 positions matching TRBD1. V lost 5 bases and J lost 8; bases outside the gene matches: 6. Germline V CDR1 and CDR2: LNHDA, SQIVND (reference sequence). CDR3 length equals 13 residues. The CDR3, as DNA: TGTGCCAGTAGTCTCCCCGGGACAGGGGGCTACACCTTC. Encoded protein: CASSLPGTGGYTF.

A few counts support this clone. This chain joins TRBV28 and TRBJ1-1; D unclear. Germline CDR1 is MDHEN and CDR2 is SYDVKM. V was trimmed by 6 bases and J by 8 bases, leaving 25 bases between them. The CDR3 is made up of 16 amino acids. The CDR3 region is CASRPTGEEGYWEAFF. DNA of the CDR3: TGTGCCAGCAGACCTACCGGGGAGGAGGGATACTGGGAAGCTTTCTTT.

The chain uses TRBV28 and TRBJ1-1; no definite D call. Germline values: CDR1 MDHEN, CDR2 SYDVKM. V was cut by 1 base and J by 2 bases, with 5 bases left in between. The CDR3 totals 13 residues. CDR3 region: CASSLFINTEAFF. CDR3 nucleotides: TGTGCCAGCAGTTTATTTATAAACACTGAAGCTTTCTTT.

This clone was recorded a few times. The chain has TRBV7-3 and TRBJ1-5; 9 bases match TRBD1. The CDR3 runs to 18 residues. The germline gives CDR1 SGHTA, CDR2 FQGTGA. The V gene end was trimmed by 0 bases and the J gene end by 6 bases; junction bases not matched to a gene: 12. CDR3 loop: CASSLTAGQGKFGQPQHF. As DNA, the CDR3 is TGTGCCAGCAGCTTAACGGCCGGACAGGGGAAATTCGGTCAGCCCCAGCATTTT.

This chain links TRBV10-2 with TRBJ1-5; D gene ambiguous. V was pared by 0 bases and J by 16 bases, with 10 bases between. The germline gives CDR1 WSHSY, CDR2 SAAADI. The CDR3 is made up of 11 amino acids. The CDR3 loop reads CASSESSAIHF. CDR3 nucleotides: TGCGCCAGCAGTGAGTCGAGCGCCATCCATTTT.

The rearrangement joins TRBV12-3 or TRBV12-4 to TRBJ1-5; D not certain. Trimming pared 1 base from V and 7 bases from J, leaving 8 bases between. The CDR3 runs to 13 residues. The DNA for the CDR3 is TGTGCCAGCAGTTTAGGGCCAGGACAGCCCCAGCATTTT. Translating it yields CASSLGPGQPQHF.

The chain joins TRBV4-1 to TRBJ1-4; tentative D call: TRBD1 (5 bases). The CDR3 covers 15 residues. Germline loops: CDR1 MGHRA, CDR2 YSYEKL. The V end lost 4 bases, the J end lost 0 bases, and 9 bases lay between the germline ends. The CDR3 protein is CASSLQGATNEKLFF. The CDR3 DNA reads TGCGCCAGCAGCCTCCAGGGTGCAACTAATGAAAAACTGTTTTTT.

The CDR3 region is CASSLDPPRRDQPQHF. The CDR3 bases are TGTGCCAGCAGCTTAGATCCCCCCAGGCGGGATCAGCCCCAGCATTTT. The chain employs TRBV7-9 and TRBJ1-5, with no clear D. The CDR3 is 16 residues long. Trimming took 1 base from V and 5 from J, leaving 15 bases between them. Germline V CDR1 and CDR2: SEHNR, FQNEAQ (reference sequence).

The V gene is TRBV30, the J gene TRBJ1-3; D gene unclear. Trimming pared 5 bases from V and 0 bases from J, leaving 5 bases between. Germline-derived CDR1 and CDR2 are GTSNPN and SVGIG (reference sequence). The CDR3 is 12 amino acids. This chain's CDR3 is CAWGSSGNTIYF. The CDR3 DNA is TGTGCCTGGGGGAGCTCTGGAAACACCATATATTTT.

This chain uses TRBV2 with TRBJ2-1, with 7 bases aligning to TRBD1. The CDR3 is made up of 16 amino acids. From germline, CDR1 is SNHLY and CDR2 FYNNEI. Trimming cost V 5 bases and J 7 bases; bases outside gene matches: 14. Here the CDR3 DNA reads TGTGCCAGCAGTCCTCCGCCGGGACAGAGAGAAAATGAGCAGTTCTTC. Translated, it gives CASSPPPGQRENEQFF.

The chain couples TRBV3-1 (or the pseudogene TRBV3-2) to TRBJ2-3, with D hard to call. Germline assignment: CDR1 LGHDT and CDR2 YNNKEL (reference sequence). The V gene lost 5 bases and the J gene lost 0 bases, with 12 bases spanning the gap. This CDR3 is 15 amino acids long. In DNA, the CDR3 is TGTGCCAGCAGCTTTACAACTACTAGCACAGATACGCAGTATTTT. It encodes CASSFTTTSTDTQYF.

The CDR3 loop is CASSWTSDLEQYF. CDR3 bases: TGTGCCAGCAGTTGGACTAGCGACCTCGAGCAGTACTTC. The rearrangement joins TRBV7-6 to TRBJ2-7; 9 nucleotides line up with TRBD2. V dropped 6 bases and J dropped 6; count of bases not matched to a gene: 6. The germline V gene has CDR1 SGHVS and CDR2 FNYEAQ. CDR3 size: 13 residues.

This clone has just one count. The rearrangement joins TRBV24-1 to TRBJ1-5, with D maybe TRBD1 (6 bases). CDR1 and CDR2 (germline): KGHDR, SFDVKD. The CDR3 spans 13 residues. Trimming removed 7 bases from V and 2 bases from J, with 8 bases in between. The CDR3, as DNA: TGTGCCACCAGGGCAGGGGGCAATCAGCCCCAGCATTTT. It yields the protein CATRAGGNQPQHF.

The chain links TRBV5-4 to TRBJ1-2; TRBD1 matches 7 bases. CDR3 length: 18 amino acids. J lost 7 bases, V lost 3 bases, and 21 bases had no gene match. CDR1 is SGHNT, CDR2 YYREEE, per germline (reference sequence). The CDR3 here is CASSSPLWGQTTSGGYTF. In nucleotides, the CDR3 is TGTGCCAGCAGCTCCCCATTGTGGGGACAGACTACCTCAGGTGGCTACACCTTC.